Presented here are 15 T cell receptor beta chains from one specimen sequenced in a study of T cell responses to AZD1222 COVID-19 vaccine. TCRdb's table, derived via immunoSEQ multiplex PCR, lists solely in-frame clones and lacks some. The sample contains about 150,000 clones, around 90% of which appear only once. This material consisted of peripheral blood, taken on day 0 of AZD1222 vaccination. All receptors come from an adult in good health.

The J gene is TRBJ2-6, the V gene TRBV7-2; 7 nucleotides line up with TRBD2. The CDR3 sequence is 18 residues long. V was pared by 3 bases and J by 0 bases, with 8 bases of the junction left unmatched. Germline V gives CDR1 SGHTA, CDR2 FQGNSA. The CDR3 DNA is TGTGCCAGCAGCTTTGAACCAGCGGGACCCTCTGGGGCCAACGTCCTGACTTTC. Its translation is CASSFEPAGPSGANVLTF.

V and J are TRBV13 and TRBJ1-4, with 10 positions matching TRBD1. There are 14 residues in the CDR3. The germline V gene encodes CDR1 PRHDT and CDR2 FYEKMQ (reference sequence). With V trimmed by 5 bases and J by 7 bases, 4 bases remained unmatched. CDR3 sequence (DNA): TGTGCCAGCAGCCGGACAGGGGGTATTGAAAAACTGTTTTTT. It translates to CASSRTGGIEKLFF.

The genes are TRBV14 and TRBJ2-2; D is unclear. Germline V gene data show CDR1 as SGHDN and CDR2 as FVKESK. The CDR3 extends over 14 amino acids. V was shortened by 1 base and J by 6 bases, with 9 bases between the two germline ends. CDR3 loop: CASSQVRAAGELFF. Here the CDR3 DNA reads TGTGCCAGCAGCCAAGTTCGCGCTGCCGGGGAGCTGTTTTTT.

The chain uses TRBV5-1 and TRBJ2-7, with a tentative D call TRBD1 (6 bases). The CDR3 totals 15 residues. CDR1 and CDR2 from the germline V gene are SGHRS and YFSETQ. V was cut by 0 bases and J by 3 bases, with 13 bases left in between. CDR3 nucleotides: TGCGCCAGCAGCTTGGATGGGCAGGGGTTCTACGAGCAGTACTTC. Translation gives CASSLDGQGFYEQYF.

This clone was detected once. This chain connects TRBV9 to TRBJ2-1; 7 nucleotides agree with TRBD1. Germline trimming cut 2 bases from V and 8 bases from J; bases unmatched to any gene: 4. Germline values: CDR1 SGDLS, CDR2 YYNGEE. The CDR3 is 13 residues long. CDR3 loop: CASSVRQGYEQFF. As DNA, the CDR3 is TGTGCCAGCAGCGTGCGACAGGGCTATGAGCAGTTCTTC.

This chain uses TRBV7-9 with TRBJ1-1; TRBD1 agrees at 7 bases. The CDR3 totals 17 residues. CDR1 is SEHNR and CDR2 is FQNEAQ in the germline V gene (reference sequence). V was pared by 0 bases and J by 8 bases, with 15 bases of the junction left unmatched. CDR3 coding DNA: TGTGCCAGCAGCTTAGCGTACGGAATGGAAAGGGACAGCGAAGCTTTCTTT. Its translation is CASSLAYGMERDSEAFF.

The V gene is TRBV18, the J gene TRBJ1-1; D perhaps matches TRBD1 (5 bases). Between the trimmed V and J ends, which lost 3 bases and 4 bases, there was a span of 12 bases. This CDR3 is built from 14 residues. Germline lookup yields CDR1 KGHSH and CDR2 LQKENI. The CDR3 sequence is CASSPQAGGTEAFF. The CDR3 DNA reads TGTGCCAGCTCACCCCAGGCGGGGGGCACTGAAGCTTTCTTT.

The V and J genes are TRBV7-6 and TRBJ2-7; 9 bases align to TRBD1. Trimming cost V 2 bases and J 7 bases; bases outside gene matches: 9. Germline CDR1 reads SGHVS; CDR2 reads FNYEAQ. The CDR3 sequence is 15 residues long. CDR3 residues: CASSLMGTGRGEQYF. CDR3 in DNA: TGTGCCAGCAGCTTAATGGGGACAGGGAGGGGAGAGCAGTACTTC.

V usage is TRBV28 and J usage is TRBJ1-4; no clear D gene. The CDR3 loop spans 13 amino acids. V lost 6 bases to trimming and J lost 5 bases, with 10 bases between them. Germline-derived CDR1 and CDR2 are MDHEN and SYDVKM. The CDR3 DNA follows: TGTGCCAGCAGGCCGGACGGGAATGAAAAACTGTTTTTT. Translation gives CASRPDGNEKLFF.

In its sample, this clone was seen once. This chain links TRBV18 with TRBJ2-7; D is ambiguous. The V gene lost 4 bases and the J gene lost 0 bases, with 10 bases spanning the gap. In germline, CDR1 is KGHSH, CDR2 LQKENI. This CDR3 has 14 amino acids. The CDR3 sequence is CASSLETSSYEQYF. The CDR3 bases are TGTGCCAGCTCACTTGAGACAAGCTCCTACGAGCAGTACTTC.

The chain couples TRBV18 to TRBJ1-2; tentatively, D is TRBD1 (5 bases). With 4 bases removed from V and 5 bases from J, the gap between germline ends came to 17 bases. The CDR3 has 15 residues. Germline V gene lookup returns CDR1 KGHSH and CDR2 LQKENI. The CDR3 sequence is CASSRGGRDVYGYTF. The CDR3 DNA follows: TGTGCCAGCTCACGGGGGGGAAGGGACGTGTATGGCTACACCTTC.

V usage is TRBV10-3 and J usage is TRBJ2-2; no clear D. CDR3 length: 12 residues. V was shortened by 6 bases and J by 7 bases, with 9 bases between the two germline ends. Germline V gene lookup returns CDR1 ENHRY and CDR2 SYGVKD. The CDR3 bases are TGTGCCATCAGGGCGGTTGGCGGGGAGCTGTTTTTT. Translation gives CAIRAVGGELFF.

This chain joins TRBV12-5 and TRBJ2-3; TRBD2 agrees at 7 bases. Trimming took 1 base from V and 4 from J; bases not matched to a gene: 5. The CDR3 runs to 15 residues. CDR1 is LGHNT and CDR2 is FRNRAP in the germline V gene. The CDR3 nucleotides read TGTGCTAGTGGTTTGGAGACCCGGGGGGCAGATACGCAGTATTTT. The encoded protein is CASGLETRGADTQYF.

The chain links TRBV28 to TRBJ2-2; D gene uncertain. The CDR3 length is 14 residues. Germline V CDR1 and CDR2: MDHEN, SYDVKM. V was pared by 7 bases and J by 4 bases, with 13 bases between. The chain's CDR3 is CASTVQLSTGELFF. CDR3 in DNA: TGTGCCAGCACCGTGCAGTTAAGCACCGGGGAGCTGTTTTTT.

By sample fraction, this clone is medium-sized. The chain combines TRBV5-4 with TRBJ1-2; D may be TRBD1 (5 bases). This CDR3 spans 13 amino acids. The V end was cut by 4 bases, the J end by 4 bases, with 11 bases between. CDR1 and CDR2 (germline): SGHNT, YYREEE (reference sequence). CDR3 nucleotide sequence: TGTGCCAGCAGCCGTGGGACGGGCTATGGCTACACCTTC. Protein: CASSRGTGYGYTF. The full variable domain, rest sourced from reference TRBV5-4 and TRBJ1-2, is ETGVTQSPTHLIKTRGQQVTLRCSSQSGHNTVSWYQQALGQGPQFIFQYYREEENGRGNFPPRFSGLQFPNYSSELNVNALELDDSALYLCASSRGTGYGYTFGSGTRLTVV.